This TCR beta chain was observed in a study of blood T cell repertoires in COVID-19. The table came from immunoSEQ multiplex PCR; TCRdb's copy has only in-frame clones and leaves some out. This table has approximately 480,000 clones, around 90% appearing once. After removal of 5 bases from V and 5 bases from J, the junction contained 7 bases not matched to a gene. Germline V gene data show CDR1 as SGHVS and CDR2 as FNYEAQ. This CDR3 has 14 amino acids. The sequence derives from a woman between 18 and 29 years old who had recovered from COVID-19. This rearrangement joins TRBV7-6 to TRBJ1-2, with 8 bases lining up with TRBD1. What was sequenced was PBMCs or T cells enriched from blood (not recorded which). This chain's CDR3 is CASSVDRGGYGYTF. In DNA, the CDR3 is TGTGCCAGCAGCGTTGACAGGGGAGGGTATGGCTACACCTTC.